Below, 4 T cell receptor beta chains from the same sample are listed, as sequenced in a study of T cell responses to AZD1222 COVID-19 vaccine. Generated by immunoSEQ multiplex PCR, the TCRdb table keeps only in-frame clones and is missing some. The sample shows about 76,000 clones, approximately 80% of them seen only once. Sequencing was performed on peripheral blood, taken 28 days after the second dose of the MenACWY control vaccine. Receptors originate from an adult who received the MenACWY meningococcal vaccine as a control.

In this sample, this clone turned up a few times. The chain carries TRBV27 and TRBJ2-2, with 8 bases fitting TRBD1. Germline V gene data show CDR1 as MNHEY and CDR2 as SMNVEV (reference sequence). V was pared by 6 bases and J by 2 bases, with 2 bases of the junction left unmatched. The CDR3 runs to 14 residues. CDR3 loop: CASRQGGNTGELFF. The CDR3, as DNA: TGTGCCAGCAGACAGGGGGGAAACACCGGGGAGCTGTTTTTT.

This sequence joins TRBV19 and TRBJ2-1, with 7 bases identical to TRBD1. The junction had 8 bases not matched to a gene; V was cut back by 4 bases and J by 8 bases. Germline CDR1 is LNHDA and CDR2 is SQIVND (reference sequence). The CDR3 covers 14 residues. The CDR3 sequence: CASSTQGVTYEQFF. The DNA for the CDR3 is TGTGCCAGTAGTACCCAGGGGGTCACTTATGAGCAGTTCTTC.

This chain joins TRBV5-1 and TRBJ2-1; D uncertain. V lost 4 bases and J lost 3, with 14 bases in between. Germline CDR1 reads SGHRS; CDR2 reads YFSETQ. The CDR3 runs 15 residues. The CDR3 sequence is CASSPIGRNYNEQFF. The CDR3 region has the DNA TGCGCCAGCAGCCCCATCGGACGGAACTACAATGAGCAGTTCTTC.

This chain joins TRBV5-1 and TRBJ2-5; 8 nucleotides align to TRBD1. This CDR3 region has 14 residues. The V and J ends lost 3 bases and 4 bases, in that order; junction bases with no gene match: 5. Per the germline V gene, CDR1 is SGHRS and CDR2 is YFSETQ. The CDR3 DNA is TGCGCCAGCAGCTCGACAGGGGTCCGAGAGACCCAGTACTTC. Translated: CASSSTGVRETQYF.